This T cell receptor beta chain was found in a study of blood T cell repertoires in COVID-19. In the study's own analysis: The authors estimated nucleated cell counts from reference gene primer amplification. Produced via immunoSEQ multiplex PCR; TCRdb's table is partial and in-frame only. The DNA was the basis for D and trimming; V, J and clone size are from that table. The data show 120,000 or so clones, about four fifths seen once. This CDR3 comprises 14 residues. V gave up 7 bases and J gave up 1 base, with 12 bases separating them. The germline V gene encodes CDR1 MNHEY and CDR2 SVGAGI. This clone was recorded only once.

The chain uses TRBV6-5 and TRBJ2-3; TRBD2 is a possible D gene (5 bases). The clonotype was recovered from a woman in her 30s who had recovered from COVID-19. Source material: peripheral blood. The CDR3 protein is CASKASWGTDTQYF. The DNA of the CDR3 is TGTGCCAGCAAGGCTAGCTGGGGCACAGATACGCAGTATTTT.